These 26 T cell receptor beta chains originate from one sample sequenced in a study of technical replicates of blood from a handful of donors. Libraries were prepared by immunoSEQ multiplex PCR; TCRdb keeps only in-frame clonotypes and omits some of them. The table records tens of thousands of clones, about nine tenths of them present only once. What was sequenced was T cells isolated from PBMCs. All receptors come from a human donor in good health.

This chain uses TRBV5-1 with TRBJ2-3; D is possibly TRBD2 (6 bases). Trimming pared 0 bases from V and 6 bases from J, leaving 17 bases between. This CDR3 region has 16 residues. Germline CDR1 is SGHRS and CDR2 is YFSETQ. In nucleotides, the CDR3 is TGCGCCAGCAGCTTGGTAGCGGAGATTAGCCTGGATACGCAGTATTTT. This translates into CASSLVAEISLDTQYF.

CDR3 sequence reads: CASTIEAYSNQPQHF. Written as DNA, the CDR3 is TGTGCCAGCACGATAGAGGCCTATAGCAATCAGCCCCAGCATTTT. The V gene is TRBV6-6, the J gene TRBJ1-5; D uncertain. Germline CDR1 is MNHNY and CDR2 is SVGAGI (reference sequence). V lost 7 bases and J lost 0, with 13 bases in between. The CDR3 length is 15 residues.

V is TRBV7-3 and J is TRBJ2-1; 11 bases are a match to TRBD2. Per the germline V gene, CDR1 is SGHTA and CDR2 is FQGTGA. The length of the CDR3 is 13 residues. After removal of 8 bases from V and 7 bases from J, the junction contained 4 bases not matched to a gene. CDR3 residues: CASGLAGWNEQFF. The CDR3 DNA is TGTGCCAGCGGACTAGCGGGTTGGAATGAGCAGTTCTTC.

This sequence joins TRBV19 and TRBJ2-1, with 7 bases matching TRBD2. Germline V gene lookup returns CDR1 LNHDA and CDR2 SQIVND (reference sequence). V lost 9 bases, J lost 6 bases, and 11 bases stayed unmatched. The CDR3 sequence is 14 residues long. The CDR3 protein is CASATSMGFNEQFF. For the CDR3, the DNA is TGTGCCAGCGCGACTAGCATGGGTTTCAATGAGCAGTTCTTC.

The CDR3 is CASSAKTGTGRYEQYF. The CDR3, as DNA: TGTGCCAGCAGTGCAAAAACCGGGACAGGGAGGTACGAGCAGTACTTC. This sequence joins TRBV6-6 and TRBJ2-7; 9 bases map to TRBD1. The V segment lost 5 bases and the J segment 4 bases; nucleotides outside the gene matches: 12. Germline loops: CDR1 MNHNY, CDR2 SVGAGI (reference sequence). The CDR3 is 16 amino acids.

The chain recombines TRBV7-9 with TRBJ2-7; a weak D match, TRBD1 (6 bases). Looked up from germline, CDR1 is SEHNR and CDR2 is FQNEAQ (reference sequence). V lost 1 base to trimming and J lost 3 bases, with 13 bases between them. The CDR3 length is 15 residues. In nucleotides, the CDR3 is TGTGCCAGCAGCTTAGGGCCAGGGGAAGGCTACGAGCAGTACTTC. Translated, it gives CASSLGPGEGYEQYF.

The chain employs TRBV4-3 and TRBJ2-7; 11 bases fit TRBD2. Germline V gene lookup returns CDR1 LGHNA and CDR2 YSLEER. J was trimmed by 2 bases and V by 2 bases; bases with no gene match: 5. The CDR3 sequence is 16 residues long. CDR3 protein: CASSQIAGGIAYEQYF. CDR3 nucleotide sequence: TGCGCCAGCAGCCAAATAGCGGGAGGGATCGCCTACGAGCAGTACTTC.

This clone was detected once. The V call is TRBV9, the J call TRBJ2-3, with 11 bases matching TRBD2. The CDR3 is 17 residues long. Germline trimming cut 4 bases from V and 0 bases from J; bases unmatched to any gene: 7. In germline, CDR1 is SGDLS, CDR2 YYNGEE. Here the CDR3 reads CASSTRTSGFSTDTQYF. The DNA for the CDR3 is TGTGCCAGCAGCACCCGGACTAGCGGGTTTAGCACAGATACGCAGTATTTT.

The chain employs TRBV4-2 and TRBJ1-5; perhaps TRBD1 as D (6 bases). The V gene lost 1 base and the J gene lost 3 bases, with 10 bases spanning the gap. The CDR3 has 15 residues. Germline-derived CDR1 and CDR2 are LGHNA and YNFKEQ. The CDR3 DNA sequence: TGTGCCAGCAGCCAAGCGGGACACTTCAATCAGCCCCAGCATTTT. Translated, it gives CASSQAGHFNQPQHF.

The chain is built from TRBV19 and TRBJ1-1, with TRBD1 matching over 8 bases. CDR3 length equals 13 residues. The germline V gene has CDR1 LNHDA and CDR2 SQIVND (reference sequence). The V gene end was trimmed by 9 bases and the J gene end by 4 bases; junction bases not matched to a gene: 7. For the CDR3, the DNA is TGTGCCAGCCGAGAAACAGGGGGCACTGAAGCTTTCTTT. Protein: CASRETGGTEAFF.

The J gene is TRBJ2-5, the V gene TRBV2; D is perhaps TRBD1 (5 bases). With 7 bases removed from V and 3 bases from J, the gap between germline ends came to 6 bases. The CDR3 is 11 amino acids. The germline CDR1 and CDR2 sequences are SNHLY and FYNNEI. The CDR3 is CASKGKETQYF. For the CDR3, the DNA is TGTGCCAGCAAGGGGAAAGAGACCCAGTACTTC.

This rearrangement joins TRBV7-9 to TRBJ2-1; possibly TRBD2 for D (6 bases). Germline V gives CDR1 SEHNR, CDR2 FQNEAQ (reference sequence). V gave up 4 bases and J gave up 4 bases, with 23 bases separating them. This CDR3 has 18 residues. The CDR3 spells CASSSTSFGLKDYNEQFF. The CDR3 DNA sequence: TGTGCCAGCAGCTCCACCAGCTTCGGACTAAAGGATTACAATGAGCAGTTCTTC.

J is TRBJ1-5 and V is TRBV2; D gene uncertain. V gave up 5 bases and J gave up 3 bases, with 20 bases separating them. CDR3 length equals 17 residues. The germline CDR1 and CDR2 sequences are SNHLY and FYNNEI. DNA for the CDR3: TGTGCCAGCAGTTCTTCAACGAGGCCGGGGTACAATCAGCCCCAGCATTTT. It codes for CASSSSTRPGYNQPQHF.

This clone has a handful of counts. J is TRBJ1-2 and V is TRBV7-9, with D possibly TRBD1 on 5 matching bases. V was clipped by 5 bases and J by 5 bases, with 12 bases between them. This CDR3 is built from 13 residues. The germline V gene encodes CDR1 SEHNR and CDR2 FQNEAQ (reference sequence). In DNA form, the CDR3 reads TGTGCCAGCAGCCGGGGGACGGAATATGGCTACACCTTC. As protein: CASSRGTEYGYTF. The whole variable domain, remainder taken from reference TRBV7-9 and TRBJ1-2, is DTGVSQNPRHKITKRGQNVTFRCDPISEHNRLYWYRQTLGQGPEFLTYFQNEAQLEKSRLLSDRFSAERPKGSFSTLEIQRTEQGDSAMYLCASSRGTEYGYTFGSGTRLTVV.

This rearrangement joins TRBV7-9 to TRBJ1-4, with TRBD1 matching over 8 bases. Germline V gene lookup returns CDR1 SEHNR and CDR2 FQNEAQ (reference sequence). This CDR3 has 15 residues. The J segment lost 8 bases and the V segment lost 7 bases, leaving 12 bases of the junction unmatched. CDR3 in DNA: TGTGCCAGCAACAACCTGACAGGGGTGTGGGAAAAACTGTTTTTT. It is translated as CASNNLTGVWEKLFF.

The gene calls are TRBV5-1 and TRBJ2-7, with TRBD2 matching over 14 bases. CDR3 length: 16 residues. The germline V gene encodes CDR1 SGHRS and CDR2 YFSETQ. The trim removed 0 bases at V and 4 bases at J, leaving 3 bases unmatched. The CDR3 spells CASSLAGLAGEYEQYF. CDR3 DNA sequence: TGCGCCAGCAGCTTGGCGGGACTAGCGGGAGAATACGAGCAGTACTTC.

The chain joins TRBV6-5 to TRBJ2-7; D is perhaps TRBD2 (5 bases). V lost 0 bases and J 3 bases, leaving 15 bases between the germline ends. CDR3 length: 16 amino acids. Germline loops: CDR1 MNHEY, CDR2 SVGAGI. Here the CDR3 reads CASSYSLQAGGYEQYF. CDR3 bases: TGTGCCAGCAGTTACTCATTGCAGGCCGGAGGCTACGAGCAGTACTTC.

This chain links TRBV21-1 with TRBJ2-1; the table's D call, TRBD2, has no DNA check behind it. TRBV21-1 corresponds to a pseudogene. This CDR3 spans 15 amino acids. The chain's CDR3 is CASSKAGSSYNEQFF. As DNA, the CDR3 is TGTGCCAGCAGCAAAGCGGGGAGCTCCTACAATGAGCAGTTCTTC.

The chain is built from TRBV2 and TRBJ2-1; 7 bases fit TRBD2. With V trimmed by 8 bases and J by 8 bases, 6 bases remained unmatched. Looked up from germline, CDR1 is SNHLY and CDR2 is FYNNEI. The CDR3 has 12 residues. In DNA form, the CDR3 reads TGTGCCAGCGTAATGACTAGCCATGAGCAGTTCTTC. This translates into CASVMTSHEQFF.

The chain employs TRBV9 and TRBJ2-1; 8 bases are a match to TRBD2. The CDR3 consists of 16 residues. Germline V lookup: CDR1 SGDLS, CDR2 YYNGEE. J was trimmed by 1 base and V by 0 bases; bases with no gene match: 3. The CDR3 sequence is CASSVEAGVSYNEQFF. For the CDR3, the DNA is TGTGCCAGCAGCGTAGAAGCGGGAGTGTCCTACAATGAGCAGTTCTTC. Complete variable domain (other parts from reference TRBV9 and TRBJ2-1): DSGVTQTPKHLITATGQRVTLRCSPRSGDLSVYWYQQSLDQGLQFLIQYYNGEERAKGNILERFSAQQFPDLHSELNLSSLELGDSALYFCASSVEAGVSYNEQFFGPGTRLTVL.

J is TRBJ2-1 and V is TRBV9, with 11 bases identical to TRBD2. Losses at the gene ends were 4 bases for V and 8 bases for J; bases not matched to a gene: 8. The CDR3 runs to 15 residues. Germline V gene sequence: CDR1 SGDLS, CDR2 YYNGEE. CDR3 sequence (DNA): TGTGCCAGCAGCCCACAACCGGGACTAGCGGATGAGCAGTTCTTC. As protein: CASSPQPGLADEQFF.

The chain employs TRBV28 and TRBJ1-1; perhaps TRBD1 as D (5 bases). With 3 bases removed from V and 5 bases from J, the gap between germline ends came to 16 bases. The CDR3 is 15 amino acids. Germline CDR1 is MDHEN and CDR2 is SYDVKM. DNA for the CDR3: TGTGCCAGCAGTTTTCTAGGGACGGGGGGAACTGAAGCTTTCTTT. Translation: CASSFLGTGGTEAFF.

V gene TRBV18 combines with J gene TRBJ2-1; no clear D. CDR3 length: 13 amino acids. Germline CDR1 is KGHSH and CDR2 is LQKENI. V dropped 2 bases and J dropped 8 bases, with 10 bases sitting between them. The CDR3 nucleotides are TGTGCCAGCTCACCAGCGGCCGGCTATGAGCAGTTCTTC. Translation: CASSPAAGYEQFF. Full variable domain (rest looked up from reference TRBV18 and TRBJ2-1): NAGVMQNPRHLVRRRGQEARLRCSPMKGHSHVYWYRQLPEEGLKFMVYLQKENIIDESGMPKERFSAEFPKEGPSILRIQQVVRGDSAAYFCASSPAAGYEQFFGPGTRLTVL.

The chain employs TRBV10-3 and TRBJ1-1, with a weak D call TRBD1 (5 bases). V was clipped by 7 bases and J by 4 bases, with 7 bases between them. This CDR3 contains 11 residues. In germline, CDR1 is ENHRY, CDR2 SYGVKD. The CDR3 nucleotides are TGTGCCATCAAGCAGGGCACTGAAGCTTTCTTT. It specifies CAIKQGTEAFF.

This sequence joins TRBV2 and TRBJ2-7, with TRBD1 as a possible D gene (6 bases). The germline CDR1 and CDR2 sequences are SNHLY and FYNNEI. Between the trimmed V and J ends, which lost 6 bases and 5 bases, there was a span of 14 bases. CDR3 length: 13 residues. CDR3 region: CASRDRGEDEQYF. CDR3 coding DNA: TGTGCCAGCAGGGACAGAGGAGAAGACGAGCAGTACTTC.

The chain combines TRBV4-2 with TRBJ2-5, with D possibly being TRBD2 (5 bases). The CDR3 totals 16 residues. With 2 bases removed from V and 0 bases from J, the gap between germline ends came to 13 bases. Germline V CDR1 and CDR2: LGHNA, YNFKEQ. This CDR3 reads CASSQRGPGYQETQYF. In DNA form, the CDR3 reads TGTGCCAGCAGCCAACGCGGGCCTGGGTACCAAGAGACCCAGTACTTC.